The 14 T cell receptor beta chains below come from one sample, sequenced in a study of blood T cell repertoires in COVID-19 (TCRdb year 2020). Library method: the immunoSEQ multiplex PCR assay. TCRdb took over this immuneACCESS table, retaining in-frame rearrangements with V and J assigned. Such tables are incomplete; in checked studies, under half of the missing clones stem from an unresolved V gene, and the remainder is unexplained. This sample lists approximately 210,000 clones; around 81% were detected once. Jointly, the top ten make up roughly 0.91% of the sample. Material for sequencing was peripheral blood. These receptors came from a man aged 60-69 years with COVID-19, enrolled during active disease.

The chain combines TRBV11-2 with TRBJ1-1, with TRBD1 as a possible D gene (6 bases). V was clipped by 4 bases and J by 5 bases, with 14 bases between them. Germline CDR1 reads SGHAT; CDR2 reads FQNNGV. The CDR3 length is 14 residues. CDR3 amino acids: CASSSSGARTEAFF. The CDR3 bases are TGTGCCAGCAGCTCGTCAGGGGCTCGGACTGAAGCTTTCTTT.

The rearrangement uses TRBV6-5 and TRBJ2-1; D may be TRBD2 (6 bases). V lost 6 bases and J lost 10, with 19 bases in between. The CDR3 sequence is 14 residues long. Germline-derived CDR1 and CDR2 are MNHEY and SVGAGI. The chain's CDR3 is CASSLGSSDGEQFF. The CDR3 DNA is TGTGCCAGCAGCTTGGGATCTAGCGACGGGGAGCAGTTCTTC.

The chain carries TRBV3-1 (or the pseudogene TRBV3-2) and TRBJ1-3, with D possibly TRBD1 on 5 matching bases. This CDR3 comprises 17 residues. Germline CDR1 LGHDT, CDR2 YNNKEL (reference sequence). Trimming pared 4 bases from V and 4 bases from J, leaving 20 bases between. The CDR3 region is CASSRPPGGSLGNTIYF. The CDR3 nucleotides are TGTGCCAGCAGCCGCCCTCCGGGGGGTTCTCTGGGAAACACCATATATTTT.

The rearrangement uses TRBV9 and TRBJ1-1, with D unclear. The germline gives CDR1 SGDLS, CDR2 YYNGEE. Trimming pared 2 bases from V and 1 base from J, leaving 9 bases between. CDR3 size: 14 residues. CDR3 loop: CASSVEAPNTEAFF. CDR3 DNA sequence: TGTGCCAGCAGCGTGGAGGCTCCGAACACTGAAGCTTTCTTT.

The V gene is TRBV18, the J gene TRBJ1-1, with D maybe TRBD1 (5 bases). The germline gives CDR1 KGHSH, CDR2 LQKENI. The germline V and J ends were trimmed by 4 bases and 0 bases, with 12 bases remaining between them. The CDR3 is 15 residues long. The chain's CDR3 is CASSLHRPMNTEAFF. For the CDR3, the DNA is TGTGCCAGCTCACTACACAGGCCGATGAACACTGAAGCTTTCTTT.

The V and J genes are TRBV6-5 and TRBJ2-3, with 8 bases that match TRBD1. Per the germline V gene, CDR1 is MNHEY and CDR2 is SVGAGI. The CDR3 runs 14 residues. The trim removed 7 bases at V and 1 base at J, leaving 4 bases unmatched. CDR3 in DNA: TGTGCCAGCATAACGACAGGGGGCACAGATACGCAGTATTTT. It yields the protein CASITTGGTDTQYF.

This rearrangement joins TRBV5-8 to TRBJ1-6; 9 bases match TRBD1. In germline, CDR1 is SGHTS, CDR2 YDEGEE. V lost 5 bases and J lost 8; bases outside the gene matches: 2. The CDR3 has 13 residues. The CDR3 loop reads CASSWTGDSPLHF. The CDR3 DNA reads as TGTGCCAGCAGTTGGACAGGGGATTCACCCCTCCACTTT.

The chain employs TRBV3-1 (or the pseudogene TRBV3-2) and TRBJ2-1; D gene uncertain. This CDR3 is built from 16 residues. Germline V gives CDR1 LGHDT, CDR2 YNNKEL (reference sequence). Deletions cut 2 bases from V and 7 bases from J, with 18 bases between. The DNA of the CDR3 is TGTGCCAGCAGCCAAAAGTATATCCATTTCAGTAATGAGCAGTTCTTC. Translation gives CASSQKYIHFSNEQFF.

The V call is TRBV6-5, the J call TRBJ1-2; unclear D gene. This CDR3 has 13 amino acids. Germline V gives CDR1 MNHEY, CDR2 SVGAGI. Trimming pared 1 base from V and 8 bases from J, leaving 11 bases between. DNA of the CDR3: TGTGCCAGCAGTTACTACAAGACGCGGGGCTACACCTTC. Amino acids: CASSYYKTRGYTF.

This chain joins TRBV27 and TRBJ2-5; maybe TRBD2 (6 bases). Trimming left V 5 bases short and J 5 bases short, with 9 bases between. The CDR3 loop spans 12 amino acids. Germline V gives CDR1 MNHEY, CDR2 SMNVEV (reference sequence). CDR3 loop: CASSPAGETQYF. In DNA, the CDR3 is TGTGCCAGCAGTCCCGCGGGGGAGACCCAGTACTTC.

V gene TRBV28 combines with J gene TRBJ1-6, with D possibly matching TRBD1 (5 bases). The CDR3 spans 12 residues. Trimming took 5 bases from V and 12 from J, leaving 11 bases between them. CDR1 and CDR2 from the germline V gene are MDHEN and SYDVKM. CDR3 bases: TGTGCCAGCAGTCCGTCCGGGGGACCCCTCCACTTT. Encoded protein: CASSPSGGPLHF.

The rearrangement links TRBV6-2 or TRBV6-3 to TRBJ1-3; D is uncertain. The CDR3 is made up of 15 amino acids. V shed 2 bases and J shed 1 base, with 9 bases lying between them. In germline, CDR1 is MNHEY, CDR2 SVGEGT. CDR3 sequence: CASSYNLQSGNTIYF. CDR3 nucleotide sequence: TGTGCCAGCAGTTACAACCTGCAGTCTGGAAACACCATATATTTT.

This clone was counted once. The genes are TRBV25-1 and TRBJ2-1; D is ambiguous. Germline assignment: CDR1 MGHDK and CDR2 SYGVNS. V lost 3 bases and J 5 bases, leaving 11 bases between the germline ends. The CDR3 extends over 14 amino acids. This chain's CDR3 is CASSDAGYDNEQFF. CDR3 DNA: TGTGCCAGCAGTGATGCAGGCTACGACAATGAGCAGTTCTTC.

The chain employs TRBV7-2 and TRBJ1-4, with 9 nucleotides matching TRBD1. Germline trimming cut 6 bases from V and 8 bases from J; bases unmatched to any gene: 10. This CDR3 comprises 15 residues. In germline, CDR1 is SGHTA, CDR2 FQGNSA. DNA for the CDR3: TGTGCCAGCAGACAACACAGGGGGCGGGCCGAAAAACTGTTTTTT. It yields the protein CASRQHRGRAEKLFF.